Ten or more counts support the clone carrying this T cell receptor (beta chain). The data belong to a study of blood T cells in healthy people across ages. At least 6 micrograms of total RNA were extracted per sample. The second PCR ran roughly 6 to 12 cycles with a sample-barcoded 5' primer and J-beta primers. TCRdb re-called the 5' RACE reads through MiXCR, storing one row per CDR3 protein. The sample consists of some 890,000 distinct CDR3 sequences, about 28% of them appearing once. Trimming removed 3 bases at V and 9 bases at J, with 9 bases between. The CDR3 totals 12 residues. Germline assignment: CDR1 MNHEY and CDR2 SMNVEV (reference sequence). The sample was also reused in another study, on T cells of mothers and their children. That source notes: Sequencing revealed no T cell clones that were persistent and microchimeric.

The V call is TRBV27, the J call TRBJ2-1; D is uncertain. Material for sequencing was blood. This receptor was identified in a woman aged 35 to 49 in good health. Here the CDR3 reads CASSLGIGEQFF. The CDR3 DNA is TGTGCCAGCAGTTTGGGTATCGGTGAGCAGTTCTTC.